The next 20 T cell receptor beta chains were all read from a single sample in a study of shared clonotypes between healthy human individuals. Method: immunoSEQ multiplex PCR; TCRdb's copy keeps in-frame clones and lacks some. The sample includes some 2.4 million clones, 93% of them seen just once. The sequencing input was naive CD4+ T cells from PBMCs. Subset defined: CD45RA+ positively selected. These receptors originate from a man aged 18 to 29 in good health. Some clones in this sample may be carry-over from other donors' samples.

Details on this clone: The sample has other DNA sequences that encode this CDR3 too. The chain couples TRBV9 to TRBJ2-1; 11 positions agree with TRBD2. The CDR3 contains 17 residues. V dropped 1 base and J dropped 1; count of bases not matched to a gene: 4. Germline V CDR1 and CDR2: SGDLS, YYNGEE. The CDR3 here is CASSVTLAGGSYNEQFF. The CDR3 DNA reads as TGTGCCAGCAGCGTAACTCTAGCGGGAGGTTCCTACAATGAGCAGTTCTTC.

The chain uses TRBV27 and TRBJ2-7; tentatively, D is TRBD2 (7 bases). Germline loops: CDR1 MNHEY, CDR2 SMNVEV (reference sequence). This CDR3 has 14 amino acids. Trimming took 5 bases from V and 1 from J, leaving 12 bases between them. CDR3 residues: CASSERGQSYEQYF. The CDR3 nucleotides are TGTGCCAGCAGTGAGCGGGGACAATCCTACGAGCAGTACTTC.

This chain joins TRBV27 and TRBJ2-3, with 7 bases that match TRBD2. The CDR3 is 17 amino acids. From germline, CDR1 is MNHEY and CDR2 SMNVEV (reference sequence). With 5 bases clipped from V and 3 bases from J, the junction kept 14 bases outside the gene matches. The CDR3 sequence is CASSPARWEGRTDTQYF. The CDR3 DNA reads TGTGCCAGCAGTCCGGCCCGGTGGGAGGGCCGGACAGATACGCAGTATTTT.

Comment on this clone: Its ends do not fully match the called genes, so a read error is possible. The chain combines TRBV20-1 with TRBJ1-2, with D unclear. CDR3 size: 8 residues. Per germline, CDR1 DFQATT and CDR2 SNEGSKA (reference sequence). This CDR3 is CSAGYEPF. DNA of the CDR3: TGCAGTGCTGGGTACGAGCCCTTC.

The rearrangement links TRBV5-6 to TRBJ2-7, with 9 bases matching TRBD1. J was trimmed by 6 bases and V by 5 bases; bases with no gene match: 12. Germline V CDR1 and CDR2: SGHDT, YYEEEE. The CDR3 totals 15 residues. CDR3 region: CASRTTGGPPLEQYF. DNA for the CDR3: TGTGCCAGCAGAACGACAGGGGGGCCGCCTCTCGAGCAGTACTTC.

In its sample, this clone was seen once. The chain employs TRBV5-1 and TRBJ2-1; D gene unclear. The V gene's germline CDR1 is SGHRS and CDR2 YFSETQ. Trimming shortened V by 0 bases and J by 2 bases, and 9 bases separated the two germline ends. The CDR3 length is 15 residues. Here the CDR3 reads CASSLEFGPYNEQFF. CDR3 nucleotides: TGCGCCAGCAGCTTGGAATTTGGCCCCTACAATGAGCAGTTCTTC.

This clone has just one count. The chain uses TRBV30 and TRBJ2-7, with D perhaps matching TRBD1 (6 bases). The CDR3 runs to 14 residues. Germline V gene data show CDR1 as GTSNPN and CDR2 as SVGIG (reference sequence). V was shortened by 0 bases and J by 4 bases, with 13 bases between the two germline ends. Here the CDR3 reads CAWSVTWGPYEQYF. The CDR3 DNA reads TGTGCCTGGAGTGTTACGTGGGGGCCATACGAGCAGTACTTC.

The chain uses TRBV30 and TRBJ2-7; TRBD1 agrees at 11 bases. CDR1 GTSNPN and CDR2 SVGIG come from the germline V gene (reference sequence). The CDR3 is 15 amino acids. Trimming cost V 2 bases and J 4 bases; bases outside gene matches: 7. This CDR3 reads CAWSPGTGGTYEQYF. For the CDR3, the DNA is TGTGCCTGGAGTCCCGGGACAGGGGGGACATACGAGCAGTACTTC.

This chain links TRBV11-1 with TRBJ1-1, with a weak D call TRBD1 (6 bases). CDR1 is SGHAT and CDR2 is FQDESV in the germline V gene (reference sequence). This CDR3 is 13 amino acids long. With 11 bases removed from V and 5 bases from J, the gap between germline ends came to 18 bases. CDR3 in amino acids: CACTGGAGTEAFF. In DNA, the CDR3 is TGTGCCTGCACGGGGGGCGCGGGGACTGAAGCTTTCTTT. The whole variable domain, remainder taken from reference TRBV11-1 and TRBJ1-1, is EAEVAQSPRYKITEKSQAVAFWCDPISGHATLYWYRQILGQGPELLVQFQDESVVDDSQLPKDRFSAERLKGVDSTLKIQPAELGDSAMYLCACTGGAGTEAFFGQGTRLTVV.

This sequence joins TRBV4-1 and TRBJ1-4, with D possibly matching TRBD1 (6 bases). This CDR3 region has 16 residues. Germline V gene sequence: CDR1 MGHRA, CDR2 YSYEKL. Trimming left V 0 bases short and J 7 bases short, with 15 bases between. The DNA of the CDR3 is TGCGCCAGCAGCCAAGATTCGGGGAGGACAGCTGAAAAACTGTTTTTT. This encodes CASSQDSGRTAEKLFF.

This clone has a handful of counts. The rearrangement joins TRBV7-2 to TRBJ1-2; no firm D call. The V gene lost 1 base and the J gene lost 8 bases, with 5 bases spanning the gap. The CDR3 totals 11 residues. The germline V gene encodes CDR1 SGHTA and CDR2 FQGNSA. The CDR3 DNA sequence: TGTGCCAGCAGCTTAGATAAGGGCTACACCTTC. It codes for CASSLDKGYTF.

The V gene is TRBV5-1, the J gene TRBJ1-2, with 8 bases identical to TRBD1. Germline CDR1 and CDR2: SGHRS and YFSETQ. V shed 1 base, J shed 6 bases, and the junction held 5 bases outside the gene matches. The CDR3 spans 14 residues. The CDR3 coding sequence is TGCGCCAGCAGCTTGTCAGCAGGGGGCGATGGCTACACCTTC. Protein product: CASSLSAGGDGYTF. Looking up the rest from reference TRBV5-1 and TRBJ1-2 gives the full variable domain: KAGVTQTPRYLIKTRGQQVTLSCSPISGHRSVSWYQQTPGQGLQFLFEYFSETQRNKGNFPGRFSGRQFSNSRSEMNVSTLELGDSALYLCASSLSAGGDGYTFGSGTRLTVV.

A note on this clone: Other DNA sequences from this sample encode an identical CDR3 as well. This sequence joins TRBV6-5 and TRBJ1-5; no definite D call. With 2 bases removed from V and 0 bases from J, the gap between germline ends came to 5 bases. CDR3 length equals 14 residues. Germline CDR1 reads MNHEY; CDR2 reads SVGAGI. CDR3 in amino acids: CASSYLNSNQPQHF. For the CDR3, the DNA is TGTGCCAGCAGTTACCTCAATAGCAATCAGCCCCAGCATTTT.

This chain connects TRBV9 to TRBJ2-3; D not certain. The CDR3 has 17 residues. The germline V gene has CDR1 SGDLS and CDR2 YYNGEE. Trimming left V 0 bases short and J 0 bases short, with 14 bases between. CDR3 loop: CASSVGRRPRSTDTQYF. DNA of the CDR3: TGTGCCAGCAGCGTAGGTCGTAGGCCTAGGAGCACAGATACGCAGTATTTT.

This clone has just one count. J is TRBJ2-1 and V is TRBV27; 14 nucleotides align to TRBD2. Trimming at V came to 5 bases and at J to 5 bases, leaving 14 bases not matched to a gene. The CDR3 covers 19 residues. CDR1 is MNHEY and CDR2 is SMNVEV in the germline V gene (reference sequence). The CDR3 here is CASSLDFGTSGSINNEQFF. CDR3 in DNA: TGTGCCAGCAGTCTGGACTTCGGGACTAGCGGGAGTATTAACAATGAGCAGTTCTTC.

The rearrangement links TRBV2 to TRBJ1-5; D unresolved. Trimming left V 2 bases short and J 1 base short, with 9 bases between. CDR1 and CDR2 from the germline V gene are SNHLY and FYNNEI. The CDR3 has 15 amino acids. The CDR3 protein is CASSERQSSNQPQHF. CDR3 DNA sequence: TGTGCCAGCAGTGAACGGCAATCGAGCAATCAGCCCCAGCATTTT.

The chain uses TRBV19 and TRBJ2-1, with 10 nucleotides matching TRBD1. Germline CDR1 reads LNHDA; CDR2 reads SQIVND (reference sequence). This CDR3 is 15 amino acids long. Trimming took 7 bases from V and 7 from J; bases not matched to a gene: 10. Here the CDR3 reads CASTGWGTGENEQFF. CDR3 nucleotide sequence: TGTGCCAGTACGGGGTGGGGGACAGGGGAGAATGAGCAGTTCTTC.

This clone was detected only once. The chain couples TRBV7-2 to TRBJ2-3; 9 bases agree with TRBD2. Germline loops: CDR1 SGHTA, CDR2 FQGNSA. V lost 4 bases and J lost 6; bases outside the gene matches: 11. The CDR3 length is 16 residues. Here the CDR3 DNA reads TGTGCCAGCAGCTCCGGTAGCGGCGCGGGAGGGGATACGCAGTATTTT. This codes for CASSSGSGAGGDTQYF.

The chain recombines TRBV2 with TRBJ1-5; D is possibly TRBD1 (6 bases). Germline CDR1 and CDR2: SNHLY and FYNNEI. Between the trimmed V and J ends, which lost 3 bases and 6 bases, there was a span of 15 bases. This CDR3 contains 15 residues. The CDR3 coding sequence is TGTGCCAGCAGTGATTTCGGGGGGCGCGGTCAGCCCCAGCATTTT. Its translation is CASSDFGGRGQPQHF.

This chain links TRBV7-2 with TRBJ1-2; D call uncertain. The CDR3 sequence is 12 residues long. With 5 bases removed from V and 10 bases from J, the gap between germline ends came to 14 bases. The germline V gene encodes CDR1 SGHTA and CDR2 FQGNSA. The CDR3 DNA is TGTGCCAGCAGCCTGCTTATCCTGGACTACACCTTC. Translating it yields CASSLLILDYTF.